This T cell receptor beta chain was sequenced in a study of identical twins. This clonotype was seen many times. TCRdb itself ran the 5' RACE reads through MiXCR, one entry per CDR3 protein. Found here are just over 500,000 distinct CDR3 sequences, 20% to 25% of them singletons; the top ten hold about 0.99%. The data also belong to a second study, concerning T cells expressing NK-cell markers.

Material for sequencing was CD4+ T cells sorted from blood. This TCR derives from a woman in her late teens or twenties in good health.

As DNA, the CDR3 is TGTGCCAGCAGTCTAGGGGACAGGCAGAGCTCCTACGAGCAGTACTTC. This codes for CASSLGDRQSSYEQYF. The chain uses TRBV12-3 or TRBV12-4 and TRBJ2-7, with 8 bases that match TRBD1. J gave up 0 bases and V 5 bases, and 9 bases lay outside the gene matches. The CDR3 totals 16 residues.